This paragraph covers one TCR beta chain sequence. Trimming shortened V by 5 bases and J by 0 bases, and 8 bases separated the two germline ends. CDR3 length equals 14 residues. Per the germline V gene, CDR1 is SGHTA and CDR2 is FQGNSA. TCRdb keeps only in-frame clones here, not all; method: immunoSEQ multiplex PCR. Of about 160,000 clones listed, just under 95% are singletons. The data derive from a study of blood T cell repertoires in COVID-19. Input material: peripheral blood. This chain uses TRBV7-2 with TRBJ1-5; D is ambiguous. The sequence was obtained from a woman between 45 and 65 years old with acute or convalescent COVID-19. This CDR3 reads CASSTGFSNQPQHF. The DNA of the CDR3 is TGTGCCAGCAGCACGGGATTTAGCAATCAGCCCCAGCATTTT.